This T cell receptor (beta chain) emerged from a study of blood T cell repertoires in COVID-19. The wider study: COVID-19 samples, acute and convalescent, were from the United States, Italy and Spain. T cells, B-cell-depleted T cells, or PBMCs supplied cDNA or gDNA.

J was trimmed by 5 bases and V by 4 bases; bases with no gene match: 10. The germline V gene has CDR1 KGHSH and CDR2 LQKENI. This CDR3 region has 16 residues. Only in-frame clones appear in the TCRdb table, and some are missing; sequencing was by immunoSEQ multiplex PCR. The sample yields about 300,000 clones, 70% to 90% seen once. The origin of this receptor is a woman between 25 and 40 years old who had recovered from COVID-19. This chain links TRBV18 with TRBJ2-1, with TRBD2 matching over 8 bases. The specimen was peripheral blood. The CDR3 coding sequence is TGTGCCAGCTCACACGGGGAAGCGGGGGTCCACAATGAGCAGTTCTTC. This sequence encodes CASSHGEAGVHNEQFF.